This T cell receptor beta chain was obtained from a study of CD8 T cells in Susac syndrome. Random hexamers were used to reverse transcribe an amount of about 0.45 to 1 ug RNA. TCRdb passed the immunoSEQ multiplex PCR reads through MiXCR, listing each CDR3 protein once. The data hold around 190,000 distinct CDR3 sequences, with approximately 94% observed a single time. The receptor comes from a human donor with Susac syndrome. The sequenced sample consisted of CD4+ T cells from PBMCs.

The CDR3, as DNA: TGTGCCAGCAGCACCCACAGGGCAGGGGGGAATTCACCCCTCCACTTT. Its protein product is CASSTHRAGGNSPLHF. V is TRBV6-1 and J is TRBJ1-6; TRBD1 matches 7 bases. There are 16 residues in the CDR3. V shed 6 bases and J 7 bases; nucleotides not matched to a gene: 12. Germline-derived CDR1 and CDR2 are MNHNS and SASEGT.